Presented here are 29 T cell receptor beta chains from one specimen sequenced in a study of regulatory T cells in long-lasting Graves disease. The time point is: newly diagnosed GD, antithyroid drugs for less than 3 months. The TCR library used RNA extracted from PBMCs. Combining iRepertoire HTBI primers with Arm-PCR of CDR3 regions, the authors built TCR beta libraries. From the multiplex PCR reads, TCRdb called clonotypes with MiXCR, one entry per CDR3 protein. The repertoire consists of hundreds of thousands of distinct CDR3 sequences, with 16% occurring once and the leading ten covering approximately 20%. The sample was also reused in another study, on T cells in Graves' hyperthyroidism and ophthalmopathy.

The sample in question was peripheral blood mononuclear cells (PBMCs), obtained at new diagnosis, from a patient treated with antithyroid drugs. The receptors originated from a woman in her twenties or thirties with Graves disease.

This clonotype was recorded many times. The rearrangement joins TRBV28 to TRBJ2-7, with D possibly TRBD1 on 5 matching bases. Germline V gives CDR1 MDHEN, CDR2 SYDVKM. This CDR3 has 14 amino acids. V shed 4 bases and J shed 8 bases, with 18 bases lying between them. The CDR3 spells CASSSAGFPPKQYF. For the CDR3, the DNA is TGTGCCAGCAGTTCCGCAGGGTTCCCCCCGAAGCAGTACTTC.

This clonotype was observed many times. The CDR3 sequence: CASSSSNEQFF. The CDR3 nucleotides are TGTGCCAGCAGCTCATCCAATGAGCAGTTCTTC. This rearrangement joins TRBV7-9 to TRBJ2-1; D gene unclear. Germline CDR1 and CDR2: SEHNR and FQNEAQ (reference sequence). The CDR3 sequence is 11 residues long. V dropped 4 bases and J dropped 6 bases, with 4 bases sitting between them.

The rearrangement joins TRBV5-5 to TRBJ1-2; D ambiguous. The CDR3 runs to 15 residues. The ends were cut back, 0 bases at V and 4 bases at J, with 13 bases in the middle. Germline CDR1 reads SGHKS; CDR2 reads YYEKEE (reference sequence). In DNA, the CDR3 is TGTGCCAGCAGCTTGGTGTTGGTTGTCAGCTATGGCTACACCTTC. This translates into CASSLVLVVSYGYTF.

This clonotype was observed a handful of times. The chain uses TRBV6-1 and TRBJ1-4, with 10 bases matching TRBD1. The CDR3 totals 15 residues. Germline CDR1 reads MNHNS; CDR2 reads SASEGT. J gave up 3 bases and V 6 bases, and 4 bases lay outside the gene matches. CDR3 nucleotide sequence: TGTGCCAGCAGCCGGGGGACAGGGGCTAATGAAAAACTGTTTTTT. Its protein is CASSRGTGANEKLFF.

There are a few counts of this clonotype. The V gene is TRBV28, the J gene TRBJ1-2; D is uncertain. The length of the CDR3 is 16 residues. Germline CDR1 and CDR2: MDHEN and SYDVKM. V lost 5 bases to trimming and J lost 8 bases, with 24 bases between them. This CDR3 is CASSPPTDPRTGGYTF. CDR3 DNA: TGTGCCAGCAGTCCACCTACGGACCCGAGAACGGGGGGCTACACCTTC.

This rearrangement joins TRBV27 to TRBJ2-1; no firm D call. V gave up 3 bases and J gave up 0 bases, with 12 bases separating them. From germline, CDR1 is MNHEY and CDR2 SMNVEV (reference sequence). This CDR3 spans 16 amino acids. Here the CDR3 reads CASSFDRRSSYNEQFF. The CDR3 coding sequence is TGTGCCAGCAGTTTTGATCGGCGGAGCTCCTACAATGAGCAGTTCTTC.

The table lists this clonotype with many counts. The gene calls are TRBV6-1 and TRBJ1-2, with D unresolved. This CDR3 spans 13 amino acids. CDR1 and CDR2 from the germline V gene are MNHNS and SASEGT. Trimming shortened V by 1 base and J by 2 bases, and 5 bases separated the two germline ends. This CDR3 reads CASSEGRNYGYTF. For the CDR3, the DNA is TGTGCCAGCAGTGAAGGTCGGAACTATGGCTACACCTTC.

This clonotype was recorded a few times. A read error may account for a junction end that differs from germline. The chain employs TRBV4-1 and TRBJ1-2, with a tentative D call TRBD1 (6 bases). The CDR3 runs to 15 residues. From germline, CDR1 is MGHRA and CDR2 YSYEKL. The CDR3 reads CAGSQGNQGIHGYTF. In nucleotides, the CDR3 is TGCGCCGGCAGCCAAGGGAACCAGGGGATCCATGGCTACACCTTC.

This clonotype was found a few times. The rearrangement links TRBV30 to TRBJ2-2; D call uncertain. Trimming stripped 2 bases from V and 4 bases from J, with 5 bases between. The germline V gene encodes CDR1 GTSNPN and CDR2 SVGIG (reference sequence). The CDR3 totals 12 residues. CDR3 in DNA: TGTGCCTGGAGTCGTAGCACCGGGGAGCTGTTTTTT. Protein product: CAWSRSTGELFF.

This clonotype was picked up many times. The rearrangement links TRBV7-8 to TRBJ1-5; 9 bases match TRBD1. The germline V gene encodes CDR1 SGHVS and CDR2 FQNEAQ. Trimming at V came to 4 bases and at J to 7 bases, leaving 8 bases not matched to a gene. This CDR3 is built from 15 residues. This CDR3 reads CASSWGTGQGQPQHF. CDR3 sequence (DNA): TGTGCCAGCAGCTGGGGGACAGGGCAAGGGCAGCCCCAGCATTTT.

This clonotype was seen ten or more times. The rearrangement joins TRBV27 to TRBJ1-4; TRBD1 agrees at 9 bases. The CDR3 covers 12 residues. Trimming took 3 bases from V and 11 from J; bases not matched to a gene: 1. Germline V gives CDR1 MNHEY, CDR2 SMNVEV (reference sequence). The CDR3 loop is CASSLGTGKLFF. DNA for the CDR3: TGTGCCAGCAGTTTGGGGACAGGGAAACTGTTTTTT.

The rearrangement links TRBV7-9 to TRBJ2-1, with 8 bases lining up with TRBD2. CDR3 length: 13 residues. With V trimmed by 8 bases and J by 8 bases, 8 bases remained unmatched. Germline CDR1 SEHNR, CDR2 FQNEAQ (reference sequence). CDR3 in amino acids: CASRRGAWDEQFF. In DNA, the CDR3 is TGTGCCAGCCGGCGGGGGGCGTGGGATGAGCAGTTCTTC.

To note about this clonotype: With only one base between it and a far larger clone, this is likely a read error. This chain connects TRBV12-3 or TRBV12-4 to TRBJ2-3; no clear D. Near its end, the DNA agrees better with TRBJ2-5, so the J call may be wrong. The length of the CDR3 is 11 residues. DNA for the CDR3: TGTGCCAGCAGTTTAGACGAGGCCCAGTACTTC. Its protein is CASSLDEAQYF.

This clonotype came up a few times. This sequence joins TRBV20-1 and TRBJ1-1; D possibly corresponds to TRBD1 (6 bases). This CDR3 has 14 residues. Germline values: CDR1 DFQATT, CDR2 SNEGSKA (reference sequence). The V gene lost 5 bases and the J gene lost 0 bases, with 13 bases spanning the gap. CDR3 protein: CSAALDRLNTEAFF. Here the CDR3 DNA reads TGCAGTGCTGCCTTAGACAGGCTGAACACTGAAGCTTTCTTT.

As concerns this clonotype: Mismatch with germline at one junction end may stem from a read error. This sequence joins TRBV3-1 and TRBJ2-5; D possibly corresponds to TRBD2 (5 bases). The CDR3 extends over 14 amino acids. Germline CDR1 reads LGHDT; CDR2 reads YNNKEL (reference sequence). The CDR3 DNA is TGTGCCAACAGCCAAGAGGGAGTTGGAGAGACCCAGTACTTC. The encoded protein is CANSQEGVGETQYF.

This clonotype was counted between two and nine times. The chain has TRBV29-1 and TRBJ1-1; D is unresolved. Germline V gene sequence: CDR1 SQVTM, CDR2 ANQGSEA. The CDR3 is 11 residues long. The V and J ends lost 8 bases and 5 bases respectively, with 12 bases between them. The CDR3 here is CSLSVLTEAFF. The CDR3 DNA sequence: TGCAGCCTCTCCGTACTGACTGAAGCTTTCTTT.

This clonotype was seen ten or more times. This chain links TRBV20-1 with TRBJ2-7, with D unclear. Trimming took off 3 bases at V and 3 bases at J, with 12 bases between the two ends. Germline values: CDR1 DFQATT, CDR2 SNEGSKA (reference sequence). The CDR3 extends over 13 amino acids. The CDR3 here is CSASDWGLYEQYF. The CDR3 DNA sequence: TGCAGTGCTAGTGACTGGGGTCTCTACGAGCAGTACTTC.

The chain recombines TRBV3-1 with TRBJ2-3, with D perhaps given as TRBD1 or TRBD2 (6 bases each). The CDR3 length is 14 residues. Germline V gene lookup returns CDR1 LGHDT and CDR2 YNNKEL (reference sequence). V was pared by 1 base and J by 4 bases, with 9 bases between. The CDR3 DNA follows: TGTGCCAGCAGCCAAGGACGGGGGCCAGATACGCAGTATTTT. Amino acid sequence: CASSQGRGPDTQYF.

This clonotype has a handful of counts. An end of the junction does not agree with germline; a read error may underlie this. This rearrangement joins TRBV7-7 to TRBJ2-1, with TRBD2 matching over 13 bases. There are 14 residues in the CDR3. Germline V gene data show CDR1 as SSHAT and CDR2 as FNYEAQ (reference sequence). CDR3: CASSLGLAGEEQFF. Here the CDR3 DNA reads TGTGCTAGCAGCTTAGGACTAGCGGGAGAGGAGCAGTTCTTC.

This clonotype was counted many times. This sequence joins TRBV7-9 and TRBJ1-1; D perhaps matches TRBD1 (5 bases). This CDR3 region has 14 residues. From germline, CDR1 is SEHNR and CDR2 FQNEAQ (reference sequence). V gave up 6 bases and J gave up 2 bases, with 13 bases separating them. CDR3 sequence: CASSPGTVNTEAFF. CDR3 nucleotides: TGTGCCAGCAGTCCCGGGACGGTAAACACTGAAGCTTTCTTT.

The chain recombines TRBV24-1 with TRBJ1-2, with TRBD1 matching over 9 bases. CDR3 length: 16 amino acids. Germline V CDR1 and CDR2: KGHDR, SFDVKD. Losses at the gene ends were 2 bases for V and 7 bases for J; bases not matched to a gene: 10. The CDR3 is CATSDSLGQGPGGYTF. The DNA for the CDR3 is TGTGCCACCAGTGATTCGCTCGGACAGGGGCCGGGTGGCTACACCTTC.

This clonotype is a singleton in its sample. V gene TRBV7-3 combines with J gene TRBJ2-2; 13 positions agree with TRBD2. V lost 2 bases and J lost 5; bases outside the gene matches: 11. The CDR3 covers 19 residues. Germline values: CDR1 SGHTA, CDR2 FQGTGA. CDR3 bases: TGTGCCAGCAGCTTATTTCGGGGACTAGCGGGACCCATAACCGGGGAGCTGTTTTTT. Translating it yields CASSLFRGLAGPITGELFF. The full variable domain, its missing parts supplied by reference TRBV7-3 and TRBJ2-2, is GAGVSQTPSNKVTEKGKYVELRCDPISGHTALYWYRQSLGQGPEFLIYFQGTGAADDSGLPNDRFFAVRPEGSVSTLKIQRTERGDSAVYLCASSLFRGLAGPITGELFFGEGSRLTVL.

This clonotype has ten or more counts. The chain uses TRBV12-3 or TRBV12-4 and TRBJ1-5; no clear D gene. V was pared by 7 bases and J by 9 bases, with 13 bases between. The CDR3 loop spans 12 amino acids. This CDR3 reads CASTPGATPQHF. For the CDR3, the DNA is TGTGCCAGCACCCCTGGCGCGACGCCCCAGCATTTT.

There are many counts of this clonotype. The V call is TRBV28, the J call TRBJ1-3, with 7 bases aligning to TRBD1. CDR1 is MDHEN, CDR2 SYDVKM, per germline. This CDR3 has 14 residues. With 5 bases clipped from V and 4 bases from J, the junction kept 5 bases outside the gene matches. The CDR3, as DNA: TGTGCCAGCAGTCCCGGGACAGTAGGAAACACCATATATTTT. Its translation is CASSPGTVGNTIYF.

This chain uses TRBV19 with TRBJ2-7; TRBD2 agrees at 7 bases. This CDR3 is 14 amino acids long. Germline-derived CDR1 and CDR2 are LNHDA and SQIVND (reference sequence). Trimming cost V 3 bases and J 6 bases; bases outside gene matches: 8. CDR3 sequence: CASSITSGIAEQYF. DNA of the CDR3: TGTGCCAGTAGTATTACGAGCGGGATCGCCGAGCAGTACTTC.

J is TRBJ1-6 and V is TRBV18; D remains unclear. Trimming took off 3 bases at V and 7 bases at J, with 10 bases between the two ends. Germline V lookup: CDR1 KGHSH, CDR2 LQKENI. CDR3 length: 14 residues. The CDR3 DNA sequence: TGTGCCAGCTCACCCACGGTTGGAAATTCACCCCTCCACTTT. This gives the protein CASSPTVGNSPLHF.

Concerning this clonotype itself: This clone may be a read error of a much larger clone one base away. The V call is TRBV11-2, the J call TRBJ2-3; perhaps TRBD1 as D (5 bases). The CDR3 is 14 residues long. Trimming pared 7 bases from V and 4 bases from J, leaving 15 bases between. Germline-derived CDR1 and CDR2 are SGHAT and FQNNGV. CDR3 amino acids: CASTKDLGADTQYF. DNA for the CDR3: TGTGCCAGCACCAAGGATCTAGGGGCAGATACGCAGTATTTT.

This clonotype was observed a handful of times. A read error is possible here, since a much larger clone lies one base away. The V call is TRBV6-2 or TRBV6-3, the J call TRBJ2-7; D assignment may be TRBD1 or TRBD2 (5 bases each). V was trimmed by 6 bases and J by 5 bases, leaving 17 bases between them. From germline, CDR1 is MNHEY and CDR2 SVGEGT. The CDR3 contains 14 residues. The CDR3 reads CASREDRGSHEQYF. CDR3 in DNA: TGTGCCAGCAGAGAGGACCGGGGCAGCCACGAGCAGTACTTC.

This clonotype was picked up many times. The V call is TRBV2, the J call TRBJ1-1, with D uncertain. V was clipped by 2 bases and J by 2 bases, with 9 bases between them. The germline CDR1 and CDR2 sequences are SNHLY and FYNNEI. The CDR3 runs to 14 residues. Here the CDR3 DNA reads TGTGCCAGCAGTGAATTAGAAGGAAACACTGAAGCTTTCTTT. Translated, it gives CASSELEGNTEAFF.